The 12 T cell receptor beta chains below come from one sample, sequenced in a study of blood T cell repertoires in COVID-19. Profiled with immunoSEQ multiplex PCR; TCRdb holds only in-frame clones, not every one. The data show some 40,000 clones, approximately 90% seen once. Material: peripheral blood. Receptors originate from a human donor in a cohort sampled during active COVID-19.

This chain joins TRBV4-1 and TRBJ2-5; 8 bases are shared with TRBD1. CDR1 and CDR2 from the germline V gene are MGHRA and YSYEKL. The CDR3 runs 16 residues. V trimming: 0 bases; J trimming: 5 bases; junction bases outside the gene matches: 8. This CDR3 reads CASSQDEGTGWETQYF. Written as DNA, the CDR3 is TGCGCCAGCAGCCAAGATGAGGGGACAGGCTGGGAGACCCAGTACTTC.

The V gene is TRBV13, the J gene TRBJ2-7; 7 bases fit TRBD1. V shed 1 base, J shed 3 bases, and the junction held 9 bases outside the gene matches. Per germline, CDR1 PRHDT and CDR2 FYEKMQ (reference sequence). The CDR3 extends over 16 amino acids. The CDR3 sequence is CASSLAGAGGRYEQYF. The CDR3 DNA reads as TGTGCCAGCAGCTTAGCTGGGGCAGGGGGACGCTACGAGCAGTACTTC.

The chain is built from TRBV7-8 and TRBJ2-1, with 11 positions matching TRBD2. Per the germline V gene, CDR1 is SGHVS and CDR2 is FQNEAQ. CDR3 length: 20 residues. V shed 5 bases, J shed 3 bases, and the junction held 18 bases outside the gene matches. CDR3 DNA: TGTGCCAGCAGCCATCCCGGGACTAGCGGCCCGGCTACACTCTACAATGAGCAGTTCTTC. Protein sequence: CASSHPGTSGPATLYNEQFF.

The chain recombines TRBV2 with TRBJ2-3, with TRBD1 identical over 7 bases. This CDR3 spans 15 amino acids. CDR1 is SNHLY and CDR2 is FYNNEI in the germline V gene. J gave up 10 bases and V 6 bases, and 16 bases lay outside the gene matches. The CDR3 loop reads CASRRGTGVVAPQYF. The CDR3 DNA reads TGTGCCAGCAGACGGGGCACAGGGGTCGTGGCCCCGCAGTATTTT.

This chain links TRBV6-5 with TRBJ2-1; weak D call: TRBD1 (6 bases). Trimming cost V 2 bases and J 9 bases, with 8 bases left between them. CDR3 length equals 12 residues. Per the germline V gene, CDR1 is MNHEY and CDR2 is SVGAGI. The CDR3: CASSYTRGEQFF. The CDR3 nucleotides are TGTGCCAGCAGTTACACCAGGGGTGAGCAGTTCTTC.

The CDR3 DNA sequence: TGTGCCAGCAGGCAAGCCGGGACTAGCGGGGGGATAGATACGCAGTATTTT. As protein: CASRQAGTSGGIDTQYF. The chain couples TRBV28 to TRBJ2-3; 15 positions match TRBD2. Trimming took 6 bases from V and 5 from J; bases not matched to a gene: 9. CDR3 length: 17 residues. Germline V gene lookup returns CDR1 MDHEN and CDR2 SYDVKM.

V is TRBV4-1 and J is TRBJ2-3, with D possibly being TRBD2 (5 bases). The germline CDR1 and CDR2 sequences are MGHRA and YSYEKL. Trimming removed 3 bases from V and 6 bases from J, with 16 bases in between. The CDR3 sequence is 15 residues long. The CDR3 reads CASSHGEFTADTQYF. CDR3 nucleotide sequence: TGCGCCAGCAGCCATGGGGAGTTCACTGCGGATACGCAGTATTTT.

The chain uses TRBV9 and TRBJ2-2, with 8 bases fitting TRBD1. J lost 1 base, V lost 5 bases, and 7 bases had no gene match. CDR1 is SGDLS and CDR2 is YYNGEE in the germline V gene. The CDR3 is 16 residues long. The CDR3, as DNA: TGTGCCAGCAGTCCCAGGGACAGGAAGAACACCGGGGAGCTGTTTTTT. It codes for CASSPRDRKNTGELFF.

This clone was recorded a few times. The V and J genes are TRBV7-9 and TRBJ2-7; no definite D call. CDR1 SEHNR and CDR2 FQNEAQ come from the germline V gene (reference sequence). Deletions cut 1 base from V and 2 bases from J, with 6 bases between. This CDR3 is 13 amino acids long. This CDR3 reads CASSLVGTYEQYF. In DNA, the CDR3 is TGTGCCAGCAGCTTAGTGGGCACCTACGAGCAGTACTTC.

This chain connects TRBV19 to TRBJ2-3; no clear D. V lost 3 bases, J lost 0 bases, and 7 bases lay in between. CDR1 and CDR2 from the germline V gene are LNHDA and SQIVND (reference sequence). The CDR3 extends over 14 amino acids. The CDR3 DNA sequence: TGTGCCAGTAGTATTGGCAGGAGCACAGATACGCAGTATTTT. This codes for CASSIGRSTDTQYF.

The CDR3 DNA sequence: TGTGCCAGCAGTTTTGTTAGGGGGACTGAAAAACTGTTTTTT. Translated, it gives CASSFVRGTEKLFF. The chain employs TRBV28 and TRBJ1-4, with D possibly matching TRBD1 (6 bases). The CDR3 loop spans 14 amino acids. Germline V gene lookup returns CDR1 MDHEN and CDR2 SYDVKM. V was pared by 3 bases and J by 7 bases, with 12 bases between. Based on the CDR3 plus reference TRBV28 and TRBJ1-4, the full variable domain is DVKVTQSSRYLVKRTGEKVFLECVQDMDHENMFWYRQDPGLGLRLIYFSYDVKMKEKGDIPEGYSVSREKKERFSLILESASTNQTSMYLCASSFVRGTEKLFFGSGTQLSVL.

V and J are TRBV27 and TRBJ2-3; possibly TRBD2 for D (6 bases). V was pared by 5 bases and J by 2 bases, with 11 bases between. Germline CDR1 is MNHEY and CDR2 is SMNVEV (reference sequence). The CDR3 spans 14 residues. Written as DNA, the CDR3 is TGTGCCAGCAGTCTAGCGACAATCACAGATACGCAGTATTTT. Amino acids: CASSLATITDTQYF.